The rows below give T cell receptor beta chains drawn from one sample of a study of T cell responses to AZD1222 COVID-19 vaccine. Some clones are missing from TCRdb's copy, which holds only in-frame ones; the method was immunoSEQ multiplex PCR. Of about 170,000 clones in the sample, 90% are singletons; the top ten hold approximately 1.5%. Sequences were derived from peripheral blood, sampled on day 0 of AZD1222 vaccination. These receptors came from an adult in good health. The CDR3 runs from the conserved cysteine through the conserved F or W. D genes are given only for firm matches. The size field is filled for only some rows; it gives once, few, many or a size class.

clone_size,v_call,j_call,d_call,cdr3_nt,cdr3_aa
NA,TRBV20-1,TRBJ1-2,NA,TGCAGTGCTTGGAACTATGGCTACACCTTC,CSAWNYGYTF
NA,TRBV6-4,TRBJ1-4,NA,TGTGCCAGCAGTGAAGAATCAGGGAGTGAAAAACTGTTTTTT,CASSEESGSEKLFF
few,TRBV10-3,TRBJ1-1,NA,TGTGCCATCAGTGACGGTGGGATTGGCACTGAAGCTTTCTTT,CAISDGGIGTEAFF
large,TRBV28,TRBJ1-1,NA,TGTGCCAGCAGTTTGTCCCTCAGACAGGCATTTAACACTGAAGCTTTCTTT,CASSLSLRQAFNTEAFF
NA,TRBV24-1,TRBJ2-6,NA,TGTGCCACCAGTGATTTGAAGACTGACTCTGGGGCCAACGTCCTGACTTTC,CATSDLKTDSGANVLTF
NA,TRBV19,TRBJ1-1,NA,TGTGCCAGTAGTATCTGGAACACTGAAGCTTTCTTT,CASSIWNTEAFF
NA,TRBV19,TRBJ1-4,NA,TGTGCCAGTAGTATCGGAGGGGTAAGAGAAAAACTGTTTTTT,CASSIGGVREKLFF
NA,TRBV6-5,TRBJ1-2,NA,TGTGCCAGCAGTTACTCCGACCTCAGGGGACCCTATGGCTACACCTTC,CASSYSDLRGPYGYTF
NA,TRBV6-5,TRBJ2-2,NA,TGTGCCAGCAGCCGAGCCGGGGAGCTGTTTTTT,CASSRAGELFF
NA,TRBV29-1,TRBJ2-4,NA,TGCAGCGTTGATAAGGGGATCATTCAGTACTTC,CSVDKGIIQYF
few,TRBV9,TRBJ1-6,NA,TGTGCCAGCAGCGTAGGGCCGGTAAATTCACCCCTCCACTTT,CASSVGPVNSPLHF
NA,TRBV5-1,TRBJ1-1,NA,TGCGCCAGCAGCTTTTCAGTATTGAACACTGAAGCTTTCTTT,CASSFSVLNTEAFF
NA,TRBV3-1/TRBV3-2,TRBJ2-2,NA,TGTGCCAGCAGCCAAGGTGGGCAGGGGCGCACCGGGGAGCTGTTTTTT,CASSQGGQGRTGELFF
once,TRBV10-3,TRBJ1-2,NA,TGTGCCATCAGTGAGACCACGGAAACCTATGGCTACACCTTC,CAISETTETYGYTF
NA,TRBV5-6,TRBJ2-7,NA,TGTGCCAGCAGCTTGACAGGGACTTACGAGCAGTACTTC,CASSLTGTYEQYF
NA,TRBV9,TRBJ1-5,TRBD1,TGTGCCAGCAGCAATTTTGACAGGGGGCATAGTCAGCCCCAGCATTTT,CASSNFDRGHSQPQHF
NA,TRBV7-6,TRBJ2-7,NA,TGTGCCAGCAGCTTAGGGTCAATCTACGAGCAGTACTTC,CASSLGSIYEQYF
NA,TRBV6-5,TRBJ2-6,NA,TGTGCCATTGCCCCCCCCGAAACTGGGGCCAACGTCCTGACTTTC,CAIAPPETGANVLTF
NA,TRBV6-4,TRBJ1-6,TRBD1,TGTGCCAGCAGTGAATGGGACAGGGGATCCTCGAATTCACCCCTCCACTTT,CASSEWDRGSSNSPLHF
NA,TRBV7-2,TRBJ2-7,NA,TGTGCCAGCAGCCCCCTAGGACAGCTGAGGTCCTACGAGCAGTACTTC,CASSPLGQLRSYEQYF
NA,TRBV6-1,TRBJ1-6,TRBD1,TGTGCCAGCAGTGAAACCTCCGGGACAGGGTTTTCACCCCTCCACTTT,CASSETSGTGFSPLHF
NA,TRBV15,TRBJ1-1,TRBD1,TGTGCCACCCGAGACCATCCCGGGACAGGGTGGGGGTTCGAGTCAGTGTCTGAAGCTTTCTTT,CATRDHPGTGWGFESVSEAFF
NA,TRBV27,TRBJ2-2,NA,TGTGCCAGCAGGCCCCTCGGGGGAAACACCGGGGAGCTGTTTTTT,CASRPLGGNTGELFF
NA,TRBV14,TRBJ1-6,NA,TGTGCCAGCAGCCAAGTTAGGGCTGGGTCACCCCTCCACTTT,CASSQVRAGSPLHF
NA,TRBV28,TRBJ1-2,TRBD1,TGTGCCAGCAGTTTAGGAGGGACAGGGGCAAACGGCTACACCTTC,CASSLGGTGANGYTF
NA,TRBV15,TRBJ1-1,NA,TGTGCCACCAGCAGAGCAAGGAGGGGGTTGGGGCGGAACACTGAAGCTTTCTTT,CATSRARRGLGRNTEAFF
NA,TRBV29-1,TRBJ2-5,NA,TGCAGCGTTGAAGATCGGTCACGAGAGACCCAGTACTTC,CSVEDRSRETQYF
NA,TRBV28,TRBJ1-2,NA,TGTGCCAGCAGTACAGGGATATGGTATGGCTACACCTTC,CASSTGIWYGYTF
once,TRBV4-2,TRBJ2-2,TRBD2,TGTGCCAGCAGCTCCCTGCGGGGGGTCGAGACCGGGGAGCTGTTTTTT,CASSSLRGVETGELFF
NA,TRBV11-3,TRBJ2-2,NA,TGTGCCAGCAGCCCGAAGTCTTTGGGGACCGGGGAGCTGTTTTTT,CASSPKSLGTGELFF
NA,TRBV5-5,TRBJ2-5,TRBD1,TGTGCCAGCAGCTACTCCGGGACAGGGGGATCGGAGACCCAGTACTTC,CASSYSGTGGSETQYF
NA,TRBV2,TRBJ1-3,NA,TGTGCCAGCAGTGTACAGGGAAACACCATATATTTT,CASSVQGNTIYF
NA,TRBV6-1,TRBJ2-7,NA,TGTGCCAGCAGTGAGCAGGGTTACGAGCAGTACTTC,CASSEQGYEQYF
NA,TRBV29-1,TRBJ1-2,NA,TGCAGCGTTTTCCGGGAAGGTGGGCAGGGGAATGGCTACACCTTC,CSVFREGGQGNGYTF
NA,TRBV18,TRBJ2-5,TRBD1,TGTGCCAGCTCACCCCAGACAGGGGAGACCCAGTACTTC,CASSPQTGETQYF
few,TRBV11-2,TRBJ1-6,NA,TGTGCCAGCAGCTTAAGGCAGACCCCGCCTAATTCACCCCTCCACTTT,CASSLRQTPPNSPLHF
NA,TRBV6-1,TRBJ1-4,NA,TGTGCCAGCAGTGAAGGAGTAGGCCCCTTTGATTCTTTT,CASSEGVGPFDSF
NA,TRBV6-5,TRBJ1-5,NA,TGTGCCAGCAGAAGAGACAGCTTTAGCAATCAGCCCCAGCATTTT,CASRRDSFSNQPQHF
NA,TRBV7-6,TRBJ2-5,NA,TGTGCCAGCAGCTTAGGGGTCCGGGGAGTGGGTGAAGAGACCCAGTACTTC,CASSLGVRGVGEETQYF
once,TRBV6-2/TRBV6-3,TRBJ2-3,NA,TGTGCCAGCAGTTCGGGGCGATTGGTGGATACGCAGTATTTT,CASSSGRLVDTQYF
NA,TRBV30,TRBJ2-5,NA,TGTGCCTGGAGTTTTGAAAGAACCCAGTACTTC,CAWSFERTQYF
few,TRBV4-2,TRBJ1-4,NA,TGTGCCAGCAGCCAAGAATCGGGGGGCGGGAGTGAAAAACTGTTTTTT,CASSQESGGGSEKLFF
NA,TRBV5-1,TRBJ1-2,NA,TGCGCCAGCAGCTTGGCTCCAGGGGAAATCTATGGCTACACCTTC,CASSLAPGEIYGYTF
NA,TRBV10-3,TRBJ1-2,NA,TGTGCCATCAGTGAGTCTCAGACCTCCTATGGCTACACCTTC,CAISESQTSYGYTF
once,TRBV28,TRBJ1-1,NA,TGTGCCAGCACCGGTCGGGGGAACACTGAAGCTTTCTTT,CASTGRGNTEAFF
few,TRBV11-3,TRBJ1-1,NA,TGTGCCAGCAGCGTAGGGGATGGGGGAGCTTTCTTT,CASSVGDGGAFF
NA,TRBV7-2,TRBJ1-1,TRBD1,TGTGCCAGCAGCGGACAGGGGGCGACGACTGAAGCTTTCTTT,CASSGQGATTEAFF
few,TRBV6-5,TRBJ1-1,NA,TGTGCCAGCAGTATCACCAGGCGGGACACTGAAGCTTTCTTT,CASSITRRDTEAFF
NA,TRBV9,TRBJ1-2,NA,TGTGCCAGCAGCTTGGACTCCCTGAACTATGGCTACACCTTC,CASSLDSLNYGYTF